The source of this T cell receptor beta chain is a study of cytomegalovirus exposure and HLA in healthy donors listed by TCRdb under 2017. Study-level background: An earlier analysis of some 600 of the donors reported 276 Gb of sequence data and around 100 million unique TCR beta sequences obtained from about 179 million T cells. Approximately 300 gigabases of sequencing data and 75 million to 85 million unique TCR sequences made up an early release that covered 640 HLA-typed donors. The genetic ancestry cluster associated with self-reported Caucasian donors included about 84% of the roughly 400 genotyped donors. The study aimed to test whether cataloging public T cell receptors could reveal signatures of past pathogen exposure. Using immunosequencing, the study profiled T cell repertoires from 666 subjects and related those repertoires to cytomegalovirus serostatus. A separate validation cohort of about 110 different subjects was used in addition to the approximately 670-subject first cohort. To predict cytomegalovirus infection status, the study brought together high-throughput TCR immunosequencing, statistical association of individual TCRs with disease status, and machine learning. A later analysis re-examined previously published TCR beta repertoires from around 670 donors and added high-resolution HLA genotyping to investigate patterns of TCR occurrence. Rather than drawing on any new phenotypic data, the later analysis identified candidate immune exposures from TCR beta sequences and the way those sequences occurred across donors. To decide whether each TCR beta V gene segment behaved as functional or pseudogenic, an earlier analysis of some 540 of the donors relied on high-throughput TCR beta sequencing. Donor age, sex, ethnicity and CMV serostatus were compiled alongside the repertoire data. Genome-wide SNP genotypes for about three fifths of the roughly 670 donors were used in a later genetic analysis, which treated that subset as a discovery cohort. All discovery cohort repertoires had been generated on a single sequencing platform. Class I and class II HLA loci were covered by the typing at four-digit resolution. Typing coverage differed by locus: A, B, C, DRB1 and DQB1 were typed in roughly 620-640 donors, DQA1 in around 500, DPA1 in some 570, and DPB1 in 450 to 490. Because of strong linkage in the cohort, four or five DR-DQ haplotypes were treated as single units for association and clustering. Across approximately 400 genotyped donors of the cohort, an average of approximately 240,000 unique TCR beta nucleotide sequences per donor were sequenced, and around 19% of those sequences were non-productive.

Worth noting for this clone: Its antigen target is currently unknown. No clone much larger than this one lies a single base away; base qualities are absent.

Inclusive of the bounding cysteine and phenylalanine, the CDR3 is 14 residues long. Only the CDR3 part of the read is kept: 42 bases, read in frame from the first base. CDR1 and CDR2 (SNHLY, FYNNEI) derive from the germline V gene. At the junction V is shortened by 0 bases and J by 9 bases, with 11 bases in between. The cohort consisted of some 670 healthy bone marrow donors. At the time of sampling, all cohort members were nominally healthy, though unrecorded immune exposures were likely present. The donor was CMV seropositive and belonged to the group of 250 to 300 seropositive cohort members. Every donor gave a peripheral blood sample, and the peripheral blood mononuclear cells from that sample were used for TCR beta sequencing. Genomic DNA was extracted from the blood cell samples with the Qiagen DNeasy Blood Extraction Kit. Here is what the overall study found, with its caveats: According to a later analysis, most CMV-associated TCR beta chains appeared to be HLA-restricted, and the HLA associations seemed to be driven largely by CMV exposure. Across donors, most TCR sequences were observed very rarely, whereas some public TCRs were present in many individuals. Because counts were too low, about 18 rarely observed V segments, including chromosome 9 orphons, were excluded from the earlier analysis of fewer than 650 of the donors. The study listed approximately 150 TCR beta chains as associated with cytomegalovirus. In a later analysis, HLA-associated TCR beta chains were found to be more clonally expanded and to have lower generation probabilities than equally common non-associated chains. Linkage disequilibrium might explain the correlated functional status among segregating V segments, but an unknown experimental factor could not be excluded. Several of the top co-occurrence clusters appeared to be linked to parvovirus B19, influenza, CMV and Epstein-Barr virus, according to a later analysis. The 87-base-pair reads could not distinguish some IMGT-functional V segments, including TRBV6-2 and TRBV6-3, so those segments were excluded. The authors suggested that the approach could potentially be generalized to other disease states and immunological phenotypes. Specific HLA alleles were associated with roughly 16,000 TCR beta sequences at a false discovery rate of 0.05 in a later analysis. Roughly uniform sequencing depth across donors was assumed in presence/absence analyses, although this assumption may not hold. In an earlier analysis of some 500 of the donors, most TCR beta V segments appeared in productive rearrangements about 90% or about 30% of the time, broadly matching IMGT annotations. The sequencing pipeline was judged likely to have produced a cluster of highly shared sequence variants as a technical artifact. When HLA alleles, especially DR and DQ, strongly co-occurred, TCR associations were difficult to assign to individual alleles. A further reported finding was that TCR beta sequences accurately predicted the HLA-A and HLA-B alleles for most subjects in the first cohort. According to a later genetic analysis, donors in an Asian-associated ancestry cluster had fewer N-insertions in productive TCRs than the roughly 660-donor mean. A later genetic analysis associated a missense DCLRE1C variant with V-gene and J-gene trimming of TCR beta chains, and an independent cohort replicated the association. The only immune exposure information available for the cohort was CMV serostatus. HLA typing was unavailable for some donors at each locus, so association tests used only the typed subset. In this cohort, only TCR beta chains were sequenced, and detectable features were limited by the absence of alpha or paired-chain data. In both the original and validation cohorts, the classifier was reported to diagnose cytomegalovirus status with high specificity and sensitivity. A later analysis found that TCR association rates varied across HLA loci, with DRB1 alleles showing the most associated TCRs and HLA-C alleles the fewest. Three of the identified cytomegalovirus-associated TCR beta chains were confirmed in vitro to be specific for cytomegalovirus antigens.

Library preparation used the immunoSEQ multiplex PCR assay. A mixture of 60 forward primers for TCR Vbeta segments and 13 reverse primers for TCR Jbeta segments was used in the multiplex PCR. A multiplex PCR assay on genomic DNA amplified the CDR3 region of rearranged TCR beta genes. The Illumina HiSeq System was used to sequence the amplified TCR beta libraries as 87-base-pair reads. As for the authors' bioinformatics: Across the 500 to 700 repertoires, a later analysis counted approximately 75 million unique TCR beta chains, around 11 million of which were shared by at least two donors. Raw reads were error-corrected and collapsed into unique sequences by a nearest-neighbor algorithm in which closely related sequences were merged to remove PCR and sequencing errors. V, D and J gene segments were assigned by aligning CDR3 sequences to IMGT reference sequences. For a sequence to be retained, a match of at least six nucleotides to both a V gene segment and a J gene segment was required. A rearrangement was called productive if the CDR3 had no stop codons and remained in frame with V and J, and every other rearrangement was called non-productive. Following IMGT convention, CDR3 was defined as the stretch from the second conserved V-encoded cysteine up to the conserved J-encoded phenylalanine. In an earlier analysis of around 570 of the donors, sequences lacking an unambiguous match to a single V gene segment were excluded. In an earlier analysis of a few hundred of the donors, V segments were called functional above 56.7% productive rearrangements and were called segregating when the between-donor standard deviation exceeded 5%. A statistical classification framework was built for diagnosing cytomegalovirus status from the catalog of TCR beta chain sequences. In a later analysis, TCR nucleotide sequences were compared against IMGT/GENE-DB human TR gene sequences so that V and J genes could be assigned. In a later analysis, CDR3 sequences and most-parsimonious VDJ recombination scenarios were assigned using the TCRdist pipeline. In a later analysis, each TCR beta chain was defined by its CDR3 amino acid sequence together with its V-gene family, and reads without a unique V-gene family were excluded. In a later analysis, approximately 590 highly shared, low-generation-probability nucleotide sequences were removed to address suspected cross-contamination and a sequencing artifact. In a later analysis, a clonal expansion index for each public chain was calculated from normalized within-repertoire ranks of inferred template counts. In a later analysis, generation probabilities were computed with a VDJ recombination model fitted to out-of-frame rearrangements, and the resulting probabilities were checked against IGoR. In a later analysis, TCR-TCR, TCR-HLA and TCR-CMV co-occurrence was scored with hypergeometric tests, and a repertoire-size bias correction was applied to TCR pairs. To estimate false discovery rates, a later analysis permuted the HLA or CMV assignments 20 times. A later analysis grouped co-occurring TCRs with DBSCAN, adding TCRdist sequence similarity when clustering within HLA-allele-positive subsets. Repertoires with fewer than 30,000 or more than 120,000 public chains were left out of co-occurrence clustering, as were five repertoires with anomalous nucleotide sharing. As stored in TCRdb, this immuneACCESS dataset retains in-frame rearrangements with V and J assigned. A fraction of the clones does not appear; measured against another copy, unresolved V genes explain less than half of the discrepancy, and the remainder lacks a known reason. V and J calls and clone size come straight from that table; D and trimming were deduced from the DNA. This sample lists about 120,000 clones; over 8.5% were detected once. The ten top clones hold 6% to 7.5% of the sample.

This receptor was taken from a woman in her thirties or forties in good health and CMV-seropositive. The sequencing input was PBMCs. The receptor chain draws on TRBV2 and TRBJ1-4; the D gene is perhaps TRBD1, on 5 matching bases. The nucleotides read TGTGCCAGCAGTGAAGCAGGGGTTCCCCAAAAACTGTTTTTT. Its product reads: CASSEAGVPQKLFF.